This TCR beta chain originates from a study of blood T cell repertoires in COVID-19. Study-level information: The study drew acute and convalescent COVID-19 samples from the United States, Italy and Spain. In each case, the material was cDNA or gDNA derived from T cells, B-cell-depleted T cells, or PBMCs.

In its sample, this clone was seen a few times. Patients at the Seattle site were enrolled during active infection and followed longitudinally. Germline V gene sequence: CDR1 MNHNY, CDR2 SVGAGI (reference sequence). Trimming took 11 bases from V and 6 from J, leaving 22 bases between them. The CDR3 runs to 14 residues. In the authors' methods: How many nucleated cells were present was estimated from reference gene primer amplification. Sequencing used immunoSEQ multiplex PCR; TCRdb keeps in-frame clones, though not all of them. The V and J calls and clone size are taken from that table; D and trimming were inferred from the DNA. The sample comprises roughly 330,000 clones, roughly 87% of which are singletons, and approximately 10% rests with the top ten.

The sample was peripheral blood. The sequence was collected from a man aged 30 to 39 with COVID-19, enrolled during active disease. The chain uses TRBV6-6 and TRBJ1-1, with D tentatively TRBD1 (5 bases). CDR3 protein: CASRVGGRVPEAFF. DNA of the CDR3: TGTGCCTCCCGGGTGGGGGGTCGCGTTCCTGAAGCTTTCTTT.